A selection of T cell receptor beta chains follows, all from one sample in a study of T cell responses to AZD1222 COVID-19 vaccine. Generated by immunoSEQ multiplex PCR, the TCRdb table keeps only in-frame clones and is missing some. The data hold 120,000 to 150,000 clones, with 82% observed a single time. Specimen: peripheral blood, collected on day 0 of MenACWY control vaccination. These receptors were collected from an adult in good health. Both conserved end residues are part of each CDR3. The D gene is left open where the match is weak. Not every row has a clone size; where given, it reads once, few, many or a size class.

v_gene	abundance	j_gene	d_gene	CDR3aa	CDR3nt
TRBV27	few	TRBJ1-2	TRBD1	CASSPDRGDYGYTF	TGTGCCAGCAGCCCTGACAGGGGTGACTATGGCTACACCTTC
TRBV18	.	TRBJ2-5	.	CASSPLRGTETQYF	TGTGCCAGCTCACCCCTGAGGGGCACTGAGACCCAGTACTTC
TRBV5-8	.	TRBJ1-2	.	CASSPRGRIYGYTF	TGTGCCAGCAGCCCTAGGGGACGGATCTATGGCTACACCTTC
TRBV7-9	.	TRBJ1-1	.	CASTLSMNTEAFF	TGTGCCAGCACCCTTTCGATGAACACTGAAGCTTTCTTT
TRBV5-1	.	TRBJ1-2	.	CASSLEGSNYGYTF	TGCGCCAGCAGCTTGGAAGGGTCTAACTATGGCTACACCTTC
TRBV11-3	.	TRBJ2-5	.	CASSPDSGQETQYF	TGTGCCAGCAGCCCCGACAGCGGACAAGAGACCCAGTACTTC
TRBV7-9	few	TRBJ1-1	.	CASSFRQNTEAFF	TGTGCCAGCAGCTTTCGGCAGAACACTGAAGCTTTCTTT
TRBV10-3	.	TRBJ1-1	.	CAISDRVMNTEAFF	TGTGCCATCAGTGACAGGGTCATGAACACTGAAGCTTTCTTT
TRBV18	.	TRBJ2-3	.	CASSPPTYRDTQYF	TGTGCCAGCTCACCACCCACTTATAGGGATACGCAGTATTTT
TRBV5-5	.	TRBJ2-5	TRBD2	CASSLGASGGAWETQYF	TGTGCCAGCAGCTTGGGTGCTAGCGGGGGGGCCTGGGAGACCCAGTACTTC
TRBV7-3	few	TRBJ2-3	.	CASSLMGVGTDTQYF	TGTGCCAGCAGCTTGATGGGTGTTGGGACAGATACGCAGTATTTT
TRBV12-5	.	TRBJ1-4	TRBD1	CASGLQGAGEKLFF	TGTGCTAGTGGTTTGCAGGGGGCGGGTGAAAAACTGTTTTTT
TRBV11-2	.	TRBJ1-1	TRBD1	CASSSPLTGGRMNTEAFF	TGTGCCAGCAGCTCGCCCCTAACAGGGGGCCGCATGAACACTGAAGCTTTCTTT
TRBV9	.	TRBJ2-5	TRBD2	CASSSRVAGETQYF	TGTGCCAGCAGCTCCCGGGTAGCGGGGGAGACCCAGTACTTC
TRBV2	once	TRBJ1-1	.	CASSPGLVTEAFF	TGTGCCAGCAGTCCAGGTCTTGTCACTGAAGCTTTCTTT
TRBV6-6	few	TRBJ2-2	.	CASSYSKGTGELFF	TGTGCCAGCAGTTACTCGAAGGGGACCGGGGAGCTGTTTTTT
TRBV7-6	once	TRBJ2-1	.	CASSLGDYNEQFF	TGTGCCAGCAGCTTAGGGGATTACAATGAGCAGTTCTTC
TRBV2	.	TRBJ2-5	TRBD1	CASSQGARETQYF	TGTGCCAGCAGTCAGGGGGCGCGGGAGACCCAGTACTTC
TRBV4-1	.	TRBJ2-3	TRBD2	CASSQPLTSGRTDTQYF	TGCGCCAGCAGCCAGCCTCTCACTAGCGGACGCACAGATACGCAGTATTTT
TRBV5-1	many	TRBJ2-3	TRBD2	CASSLGGAPTDTQYF	TGCGCCAGCAGTCTCGGGGGGGCCCCGACAGATACGCAGTATTTT
TRBV19	.	TRBJ1-2	.	CASSRPGRNYGYTF	TGTGCCAGTAGTAGGCCAGGCCGAAACTATGGCTACACCTTC
TRBV21-1	once	TRBJ2-2	.	CASSKWTNTGELFF	TGTGCCAGCAGCAAATGGACGAACACCGGGGAGCTGTTTTTT
TRBV27	.	TRBJ1-3	TRBD1	CASSSSRDRGRNTIYF	TGTGCCAGCAGTTCCTCCCGGGACAGGGGTAGAAACACCATATATTTT
TRBV20-1	.	TRBJ2-3	.	CSREATDTQYF	TGCAGTAGGGAGGCCACAGATACGCAGTATTTT
TRBV4-1	.	TRBJ1-4	.	CASSQVPGAVVFF	TGCGCCAGCAGCCAAGTCCCAGGGGCCGTAGTGTTTTTT
TRBV18	.	TRBJ1-1	.	CASSLQGPELNTEAFF	TGTGCCAGCTCACTCCAGGGCCCAGAACTTAACACTGAAGCTTTCTTT
TRBV3-1/TRBV3-2	.	TRBJ2-5	TRBD2	CASSQDWSNGGLGETQYF	TGTGCCAGCAGCCAAGATTGGTCGAACGGGGGGTTAGGAGAGACCCAGTACTTC
TRBV7-9	.	TRBJ2-2	TRBD1	CASRGTASTGELFF	TGTGCCAGCAGGGGGACAGCTTCCACCGGGGAGCTGTTTTTT
TRBV20-1	.	TRBJ1-1	TRBD1	CSATGGTEAFF	TGCAGTGCGACAGGGGGCACTGAAGCTTTCTTT
TRBV2	.	TRBJ2-2	.	CASGLTARSGELFF	TGTGCCAGCGGCCTCACCGCTAGAAGTGGGGAGCTGTTTTTT
TRBV2	.	TRBJ2-5	.	CASSEGDQYF	TGTGCCAGCAGTGAAGGGGACCAGTACTTC
TRBV11-2	.	TRBJ2-3	TRBD1	CASSFGQGFSDTQYF	TGTGCCAGCAGCTTTGGACAGGGATTCTCCGATACGCAGTATTTT
TRBV29-1	.	TRBJ1-5	.	CSVGDGGNQPQHF	TGCAGCGTCGGGGACGGGGGCAATCAGCCCCAGCATTTT
TRBV9	.	TRBJ2-7	.	CASSPRGDIKSSYEQYF	TGTGCCAGCAGCCCCCGGGGAGATATTAAGAGCTCCTACGAGCAGTACTTC
TRBV3-1/TRBV3-2	.	TRBJ2-5	TRBD2	CASSQGLAAQYF	TGTGCCAGCAGCCAAGGGCTAGCGGCCCAGTACTTC
TRBV3-1/TRBV3-2	.	TRBJ2-3	.	CASSQDITGSRADTQYF	TGTGCCAGCAGCCAAGATATCACAGGTTCTAGAGCAGATACGCAGTATTTT
TRBV28	.	TRBJ2-3	.	CASSPPSGGGSTDTQYF	TGTGCCAGCAGCCCTCCGTCGGGGGGCGGAAGCACAGATACGCAGTATTTT
TRBV28	once	TRBJ1-5	.	CASSFLGRPQHF	TGTGCCAGCAGTTTTTTGGGGCGGCCCCAGCATTTT
TRBV15	many	TRBJ1-5	TRBD1	CATASWDRSSNQPQHF	TGTGCCACCGCGAGCTGGGACAGAAGTAGCAATCAGCCCCAGCATTTT
TRBV27	.	TRBJ2-6	.	CASSLRQPGANVLTF	TGTGCCAGCAGTTTACGTCAACCTGGGGCCAACGTCCTGACTTTC
TRBV29-1	.	TRBJ1-2	.	CSVVRGGGYTF	TGCAGCGTTGTCAGGGGAGGAGGCTACACCTTC
TRBV9	.	TRBJ2-2	.	CASSVDDGHTGELFF	TGTGCCAGCAGCGTAGATGACGGACACACCGGGGAGCTGTTTTTT
TRBV6-5	.	TRBJ1-3	.	CASRTGPDGNTIYF	TGTGCCAGCAGAACAGGGCCGGACGGAAACACCATATATTTT
TRBV5-1	once	TRBJ1-1	.	CASSSEGPEAFF	TGCGCCAGCAGCTCGGAGGGGCCTGAAGCTTTCTTT
TRBV7-8	once	TRBJ1-2	TRBD1	CASSFLDRGYGYTF	TGTGCCAGCAGCTTCCTGGACAGGGGCTATGGCTACACCTTC
TRBV30	.	TRBJ1-3	.	CAWRAAFSGNTIYF	TGTGCCTGGCGAGCGGCCTTCTCTGGAAACACCATATATTTT
TRBV7-2	.	TRBJ1-5	TRBD1	CASSREGTGGNQPQHF	TGTGCCAGCAGCAGGGAGGGGACAGGGGGTAATCAGCCCCAGCATTTT
TRBV7-3	.	TRBJ1-2	TRBD1	CASSLTGRDSNNYGYTF	TGTGCCAGCAGCTTAACCGGCCGGGACAGTAATAACTATGGCTACACCTTC
TRBV3-1/TRBV3-2	few	TRBJ2-5	TRBD2	CASRPSGGRSETQYF	TGTGCCAGCAGGCCTAGCGGGGGGCGTTCGGAGACCCAGTACTTC
TRBV7-3	.	TRBJ1-1	.	CASSLLGSTEAFF	TGTGCCAGCAGCCTACTTGGTTCCACTGAAGCTTTCTTT
TRBV12-3/TRBV12-4	.	TRBJ1-1	.	CASSPGGSLKAFF	TGTGCCAGCTCCCCGGGGGGGTCACTGAAGGCTTTCTTT
TRBV18	.	TRBJ1-1	.	CASSLGEVEAFF	TGTGCCAGCTCACTCGGGGAGGTAGAAGCTTTCTTT
TRBV7-9	.	TRBJ1-1	.	CASSLGIEAFF	TGTGCCAGCAGCTTAGGGATTGAAGCTTTCTTT
TRBV3-1/TRBV3-2	.	TRBJ1-4	TRBD1	CASSQLRPGTGPEKLFF	TGTGCCAGCAGCCAACTTAGACCCGGGACAGGGCCTGAAAAACTGTTTTTT
TRBV11-2	.	TRBJ2-6	.	CASSPSAPGANVLTF	TGTGCCAGCAGCCCCTCAGCCCCTGGGGCCAACGTCCTGACTTTC
TRBV21-1	.	TRBJ2-1	.	CASRKAGQGANEQFF	TGTGCCAGCAGAAAAGCGGGACAGGGGGCGAATGAGCAGTTCTTC
TRBV2	.	TRBJ2-7	.	CASTRTDSYEQYF	TGTGCCAGCACGCGGACGGACTCCTACGAGCAGTACTTC
TRBV6-5	.	TRBJ2-7	.	CASSGRSSYEQYF	TGTGCCAGCAGCGGACGGAGCTCCTACGAGCAGTACTTC
TRBV5-1	.	TRBJ1-1	.	CASSGALNTEAFF	TGCGCCAGCAGCGGGGCGTTGAACACTGAAGCTTTCTTT
TRBV19	.	TRBJ1-4	TRBD1	CATTDRANEKLFF	TGTGCCACCACTGACAGGGCTAATGAAAAACTGTTTTTT